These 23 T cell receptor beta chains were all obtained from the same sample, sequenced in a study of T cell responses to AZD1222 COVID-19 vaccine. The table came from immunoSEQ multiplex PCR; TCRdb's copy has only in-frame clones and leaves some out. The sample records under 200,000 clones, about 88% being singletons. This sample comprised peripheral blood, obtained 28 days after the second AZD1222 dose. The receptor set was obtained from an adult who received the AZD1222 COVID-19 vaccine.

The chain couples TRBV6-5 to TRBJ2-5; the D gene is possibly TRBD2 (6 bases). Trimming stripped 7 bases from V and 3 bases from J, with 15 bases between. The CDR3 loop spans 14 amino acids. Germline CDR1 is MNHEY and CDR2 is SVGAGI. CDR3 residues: CASTYSGREETQYF. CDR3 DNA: TGTGCCAGCACTTATAGCGGAAGGGAAGAGACCCAGTACTTC.

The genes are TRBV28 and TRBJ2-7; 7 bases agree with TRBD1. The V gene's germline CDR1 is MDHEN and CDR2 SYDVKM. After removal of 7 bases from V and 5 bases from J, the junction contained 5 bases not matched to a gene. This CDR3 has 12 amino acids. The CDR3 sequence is CASTSQGNEQYF. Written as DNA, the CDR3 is TGTGCCAGCACCTCACAGGGGAACGAGCAGTACTTC.

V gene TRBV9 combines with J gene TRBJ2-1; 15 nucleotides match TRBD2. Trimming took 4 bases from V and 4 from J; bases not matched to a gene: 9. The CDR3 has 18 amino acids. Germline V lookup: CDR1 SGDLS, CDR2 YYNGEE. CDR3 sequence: CASSPRTSGRDKYNEQFF. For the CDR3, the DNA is TGTGCCAGCAGCCCGAGGACTAGCGGGAGGGATAAATACAATGAGCAGTTCTTC.

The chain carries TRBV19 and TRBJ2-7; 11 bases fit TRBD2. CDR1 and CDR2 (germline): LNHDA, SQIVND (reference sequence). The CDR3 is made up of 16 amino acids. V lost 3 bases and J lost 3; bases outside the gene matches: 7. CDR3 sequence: CASSMAGTSGNYEQYF. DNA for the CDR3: TGTGCCAGTAGTATGGCTGGGACTAGCGGTAACTACGAGCAGTACTTC. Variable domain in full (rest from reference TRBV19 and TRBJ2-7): DGGITQSPKYLFRKEGQNVTLSCEQNLNHDAMYWYRQDPGQGLRLIYYSQIVNDFQKGDIAEGYSVSREKKESFPLTVTSAQKNPTAFYLCASSMAGTSGNYEQYFGPGTRLTVT.

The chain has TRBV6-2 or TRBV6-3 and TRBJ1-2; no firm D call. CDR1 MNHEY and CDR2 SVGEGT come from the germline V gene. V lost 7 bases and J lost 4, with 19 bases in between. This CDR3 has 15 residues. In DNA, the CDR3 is TGTGCCAGCACCCCCGGAGGGAATCTCGCCTATGGCTACACCTTC. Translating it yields CASTPGGNLAYGYTF.

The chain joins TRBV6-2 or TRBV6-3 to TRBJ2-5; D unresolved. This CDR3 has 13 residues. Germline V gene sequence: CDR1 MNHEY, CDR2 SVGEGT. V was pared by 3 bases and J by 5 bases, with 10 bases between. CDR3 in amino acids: CASSYLVGETQYF. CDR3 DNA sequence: TGTGCCAGCAGTTATTTGGTTGGGGAGACCCAGTACTTC.

DNA for the CDR3: TGTGCCAGCAGTGAATATGCGAATGAGCAGTTCTTC. Amino acid sequence: CASSEYANEQFF. The chain employs TRBV25-1 and TRBJ2-1; no clear D gene. CDR3 size: 12 residues. Germline loops: CDR1 MGHDK, CDR2 SYGVNS. V lost 0 bases, J lost 7 bases, and 4 bases lay in between.

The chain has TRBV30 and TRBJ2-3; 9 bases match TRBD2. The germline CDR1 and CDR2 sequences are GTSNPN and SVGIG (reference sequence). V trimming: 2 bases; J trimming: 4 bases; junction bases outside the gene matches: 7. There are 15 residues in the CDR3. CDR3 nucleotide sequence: TGTGCCTGGAGTCTCCGCGGGAGGGCCTCAGATACGCAGTATTTT. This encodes CAWSLRGRASDTQYF. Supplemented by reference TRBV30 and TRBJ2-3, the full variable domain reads SQTIHQWPATLVQPVGSPLSLECTVEGTSNPNLYWYRQAAGRGLQLLFYSVGIGQISSEVPQNLSASRPQDRQFILSSKKLLLSDSGFYLCAWSLRGRASDTQYFGPGTRLTVL.

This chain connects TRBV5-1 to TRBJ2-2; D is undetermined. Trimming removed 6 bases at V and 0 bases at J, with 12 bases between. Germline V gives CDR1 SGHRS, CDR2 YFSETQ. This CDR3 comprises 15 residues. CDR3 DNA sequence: TGCGCCAGCAATGAGGACCGCCCGAACACCGGGGAGCTGTTTTTT. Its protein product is CASNEDRPNTGELFF. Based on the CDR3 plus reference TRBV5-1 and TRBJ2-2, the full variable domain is KAGVTQTPRYLIKTRGQQVTLSCSPISGHRSVSWYQQTPGQGLQFLFEYFSETQRNKGNFPGRFSGRQFSNSRSEMNVSTLELGDSALYLCASNEDRPNTGELFFGEGSRLTVL.

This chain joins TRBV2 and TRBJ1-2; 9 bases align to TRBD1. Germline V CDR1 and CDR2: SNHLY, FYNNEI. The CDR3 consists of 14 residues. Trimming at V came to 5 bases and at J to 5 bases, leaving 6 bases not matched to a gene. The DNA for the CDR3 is TGTGCCAGCAGTTCGGACAGGGGAGGGTATGGCTACACCTTC. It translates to CASSSDRGGYGYTF.

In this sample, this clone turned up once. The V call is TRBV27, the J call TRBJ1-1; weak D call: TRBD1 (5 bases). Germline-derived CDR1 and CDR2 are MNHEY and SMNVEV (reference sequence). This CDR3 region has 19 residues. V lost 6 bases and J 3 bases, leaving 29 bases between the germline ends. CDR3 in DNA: TGTGCCAGCAGCTTCCTGTCCCGGGGCGGCGGTATTCTGGACACTGAAGCTTTCTTT. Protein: CASSFLSRGGGILDTEAFF.

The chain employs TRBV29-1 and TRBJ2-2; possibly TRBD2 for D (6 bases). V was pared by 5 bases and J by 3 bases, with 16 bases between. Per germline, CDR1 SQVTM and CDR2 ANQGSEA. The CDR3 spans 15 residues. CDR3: CSVRAGGKDTGELFF. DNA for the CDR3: TGCAGCGTTCGGGCGGGCGGGAAGGACACCGGGGAGCTGTTTTTT.

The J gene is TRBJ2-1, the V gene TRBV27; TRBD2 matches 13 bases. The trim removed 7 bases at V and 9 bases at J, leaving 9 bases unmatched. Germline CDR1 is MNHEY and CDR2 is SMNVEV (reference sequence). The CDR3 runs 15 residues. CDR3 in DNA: TGTGCCAGCACCTACGGACTAGCGGGAGTGAGTGAGCAGTTCTTC. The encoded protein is CASTYGLAGVSEQFF.

The CDR3 sequence: CASSLKLFDGYTF. CDR3 nucleotides: TGTGCCAGCAGTCTGAAGCTGTTTGATGGCTACACCTTC. The V gene is TRBV6-5, the J gene TRBJ1-2; no reliable D call. CDR1 and CDR2 (germline): MNHEY, SVGAGI. V was cut by 5 bases and J by 6 bases, with 13 bases left in between. This CDR3 is 13 amino acids long.

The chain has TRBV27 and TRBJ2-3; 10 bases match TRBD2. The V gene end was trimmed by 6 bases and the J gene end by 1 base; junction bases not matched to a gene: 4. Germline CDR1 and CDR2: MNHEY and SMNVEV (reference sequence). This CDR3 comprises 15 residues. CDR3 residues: CASRTGTSGTDTQYF. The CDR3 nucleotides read TGTGCCAGCAGAACCGGGACTAGCGGCACAGATACGCAGTATTTT.

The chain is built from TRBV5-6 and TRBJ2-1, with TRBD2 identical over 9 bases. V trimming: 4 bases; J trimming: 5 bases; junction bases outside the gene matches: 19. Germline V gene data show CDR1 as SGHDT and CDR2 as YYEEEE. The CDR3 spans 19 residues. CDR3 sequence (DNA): TGTGCCAGCAGCCCAATTCGCGGGAGGGCCTGGGATCAGAACAATGAGCAGTTCTTC. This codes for CASSPIRGRAWDQNNEQFF. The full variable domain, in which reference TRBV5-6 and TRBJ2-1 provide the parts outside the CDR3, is DAGVTQSPTHLIKTRGQQVTLRCSPKSGHDTVSWYQQALGQGPQFIFQYYEEEERQRGNFPDRFSGHQFPNYSSELNVNALLLGDSALYLCASSPIRGRAWDQNNEQFFGPGTRLTVL.

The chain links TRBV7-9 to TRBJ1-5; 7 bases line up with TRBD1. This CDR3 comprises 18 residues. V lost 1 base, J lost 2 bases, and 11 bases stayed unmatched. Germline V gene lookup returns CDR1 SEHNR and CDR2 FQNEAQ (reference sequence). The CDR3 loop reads CASSLGTGVSGGNQPQHF. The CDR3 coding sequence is TGTGCCAGCAGCTTAGGAACAGGGGTGTCTGGAGGCAATCAGCCCCAGCATTTT.

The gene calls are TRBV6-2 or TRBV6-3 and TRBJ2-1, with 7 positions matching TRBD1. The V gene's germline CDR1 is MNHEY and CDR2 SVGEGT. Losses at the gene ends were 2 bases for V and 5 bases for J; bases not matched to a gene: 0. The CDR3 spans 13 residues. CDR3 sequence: CASSYQGDNEQFF. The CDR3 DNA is TGTGCCAGCAGTTACCAGGGGGACAATGAGCAGTTCTTC.

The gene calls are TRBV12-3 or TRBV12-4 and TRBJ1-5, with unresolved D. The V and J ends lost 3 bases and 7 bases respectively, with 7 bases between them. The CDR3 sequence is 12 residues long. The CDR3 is CASSFTTQPQHF. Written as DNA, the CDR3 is TGTGCCAGCAGTTTCACAACGCAGCCCCAGCATTTT.

The CDR3 DNA sequence: TGTGCCAGCAGCCAGCCGAGGACAGGAAGCACAGATACGCAGTATTTT. Translated: CASSQPRTGSTDTQYF. The chain links TRBV14 to TRBJ2-3; TRBD1 matches 7 bases. Losses at the gene ends were 3 bases for V and 0 bases for J; bases not matched to a gene: 6. The CDR3 spans 16 residues. Germline assignment: CDR1 SGHDN and CDR2 FVKESK. The variable domain in full, completed from reference TRBV14 and TRBJ2-3, reads EAGVTQFPSHSVIEKGQTVTLRCDPISGHDNLYWYRRVMGKEIKFLLHFVKESKQDESGMPNNRFLAERTGGTYSTLKVQPAELEDSGVYFCASSQPRTGSTDTQYFGPGTRLTVL.

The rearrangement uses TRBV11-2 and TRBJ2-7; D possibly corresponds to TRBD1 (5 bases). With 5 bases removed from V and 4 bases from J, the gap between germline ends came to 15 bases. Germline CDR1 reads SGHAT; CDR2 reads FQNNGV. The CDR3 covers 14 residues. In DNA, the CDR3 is TGTGCCAGCAGCCCAAGCAGGGTAGAGTACGAGCAGTACTTC. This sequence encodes CASSPSRVEYEQYF.

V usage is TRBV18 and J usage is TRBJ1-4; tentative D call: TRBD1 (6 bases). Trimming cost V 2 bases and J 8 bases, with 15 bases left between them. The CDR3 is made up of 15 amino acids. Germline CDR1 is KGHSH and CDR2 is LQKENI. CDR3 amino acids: CASSPLQGRGEKLFF. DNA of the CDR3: TGTGCCAGCTCACCATTACAGGGCCGGGGAGAAAAACTGTTTTTT.

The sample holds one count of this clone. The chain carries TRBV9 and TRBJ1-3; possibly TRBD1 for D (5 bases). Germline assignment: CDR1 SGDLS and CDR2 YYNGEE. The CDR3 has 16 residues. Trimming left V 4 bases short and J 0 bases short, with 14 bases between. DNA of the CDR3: TGTGCCAGCAGCTTAGGGGACGGTCTCTCTGGAAACACCATATATTTT. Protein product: CASSLGDGLSGNTIYF. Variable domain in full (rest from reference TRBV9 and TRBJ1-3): DSGVTQTPKHLITATGQRVTLRCSPRSGDLSVYWYQQSLDQGLQFLIQYYNGEERAKGNILERFSAQQFPDLHSELNLSSLELGDSALYFCASSLGDGLSGNTIYFGEGSWLTVV.